The rows below give T cell receptor beta chains drawn from one sample of a study of blood T cells in healthy people across ages. MiXCR, applied by TCRdb to the 5' RACE reads, yields one record per CDR3 protein. Of 750,000 to 950,000 distinct CDR3 sequences detected, roughly 26% appear once; the ten largest clones hold about 3%. This sample was shared with a second study, whose subject was T cells of mothers and their children.

Sequencing was performed on blood. These receptors originate from a boy aged 5-17 years in good health. CDR3s include the opening cysteine and the closing phenylalanine or tryptophan. The D gene is left open where the match is weak. A row's size may be missing; if present it is once, few, many or a size class.

>TRBJ2-7|TRBD2|12|few|TRBV29-1
CSMIREGYEQYF
TGCAGCATGATCCGGGAGGGCTACGAGCAGTACTTC
>TRBJ2-2|TRBD2|21|few|TRBV9
CASSPNPRLTSGGADTGELFF
TGTGCCAGCAGCCCCAACCCGAGATTGACTAGCGGGGGGGCGGACACCGGGGAGCTGTTTTTT
>TRBJ1-5|.|15|few|TRBV20-1
CSARGGRGANQPQHF
TGCAGTGCTAGAGGGGGCAGGGGAGCCAATCAGCCCCAGCATTTT
>TRBJ1-1|.|16|few|TRBV7-2
CASSFTQGSWNTEAFF
TGTGCCAGCAGCTTCACACAGGGAAGTTGGAACACTGAAGCTTTCTTT
>TRBJ1-3|.|13|many|TRBV30
CAWDTDSGNTIYF
TGTGCCTGGGACACCGACTCTGGAAACACCATATATTTT
>TRBJ1-1|.|13|few|TRBV5-1
CASSRGTTIEAFF
TGCGCCAGCAGCCGAGGGACTACGATTGAAGCTTTCTTT
>TRBJ2-5|TRBD1|14|.|TRBV11-1
CASSPREGAETQYF
TGTGCCAGCAGCCCGAGAGAGGGGGCAGAGACCCAGTACTTC
>TRBJ1-2|TRBD1|16|.|TRBV14
CASSQPNKQGNYGYTF
TGTGCCAGCAGCCAACCCAACAAACAGGGGAACTATGGCTACACCTTC
>TRBJ2-7|.|14|few|TRBV3-1
CASSSHGTSYEQYF
TGTGCCAGCAGCTCTCACGGGACGTCCTACGAGCAGTACTTC
>TRBJ2-5|.|15|few|TRBV7-9
CASSSQRGGAGTQYF
TGTGCCAGCAGCTCCCAAAGGGGGGGGGCTGGGACCCAGTACTTC
>TRBJ1-2|.|13|.|TRBV5-1
CAGSSDKNYGHTF
TGCGCCGGCAGCTCCGACAAGAACTATGGCCACACCTTC
>TRBJ2-7|.|11|.|TRBV20-1
CSANVAAEQYF
TGCAGTGCGAACGTTGCGGCAGAGCAGTACTTC
>TRBJ2-1|.|17|.|TRBV11-2
CASSFPSRETSYNEQFF
TGTGCCAGCAGCTTCCCTAGCCGGGAGACATCCTACAATGAGCAGTTCTTC
>TRBJ2-2|.|16|.|TRBV10-3
CANVRPWRANTGELFF
TGTGCCAACGTTCGTCCCTGGCGAGCGAACACCGGGGAGCTGTTTTTT
>TRBJ2-7|TRBD2|14|.|TRBV29-1
CSVEDRGGSYEQYF
TGCAGCGTTGAAGACCGCGGGGGGTCCTACGAGCAGTACTTC
>TRBJ2-7|.|13|few|TRBV7-3
CASSEAGTGEQYF
TGTGCCAGCAGCGAAGCCGGGACGGGCGAGCAGTACTTC